Detailed here is one T cell receptor (beta chain). Its antigen remains unidentified. This record belongs to a study of CD8 T cells in ankylosing spondylitis. Study-level results: There was reportedly significant enrichment of clones that were disease-linked in matched ankylosing spondylitis synovial fluid. About 8 highly homologous variants made up a TCR beta motif, and this motif appeared characteristic of ankylosing spondylitis blood. Disease-linked clones proved CD8+ and comparatively uncommon in peripheral blood.

TCRdb reanalysed the 5' RACE reads using MiXCR and keeps one entry per CDR3 protein. The repertoire consists of hundreds of thousands of distinct CDR3 sequences, with 20% to 30% occurring once and the leading ten covering about 0.9%. The TCR originated in a male donor with ankylosing spondylitis. The sample taken for sequencing was blood, either unsorted or a sorted T cell fraction (not recorded which).

Here the CDR3 reads CSAAPGLATEQYF. For the CDR3, the DNA is TGCAGTGCTGCTCCGGGACTAGCGACAGAGCAGTACTTC. The chain combines TRBV20-1 with TRBJ2-7; 10 bases agree with TRBD2. The CDR3 contains 13 residues. V gave up 5 bases and J gave up 7 bases; unmatched junction bases: 8. Germline loops: CDR1 DFQATT, CDR2 SNEGSKA (reference sequence).